A single sample is the source of the 9 T cell receptor beta chains below, sequenced in a study of blood T cells in healthy people across ages. Primed by a sample-barcoded 5' primer and a J-beta primer mix, a second PCR proceeded for about 6 to 11 cycles. TCRdb passed the 5' RACE reads through MiXCR, listing each CDR3 protein once. The sample lists 780,000 or so distinct CDR3 sequences; just over 55% were seen once. Sequences were obtained from blood. The receptors shown here come from a middle-aged man in good health.

This clonotype has a single count. J is TRBJ2-1 and V is TRBV18; possibly TRBD2 for D (6 bases). Trimming removed 0 bases at V and 5 bases at J, with 14 bases between. CDR1 and CDR2 (germline): KGHSH, LQKENI. The length of the CDR3 is 16 residues. The CDR3 reads CASSPPAGTGDNEQFF. The DNA of the CDR3 is TGTGCCAGCTCACCACCTGCGGGAACGGGGGACAATGAGCAGTTCTTC.

V is TRBV4-3 and J is TRBJ2-4; 8 nucleotides line up with TRBD2. TRBJ2-7 explains the end of the DNA better; the J call may be wrong. The germline gives CDR1 LGHNA, CDR2 YSLEER. The CDR3 consists of 16 residues. The CDR3 bases are TGCGCCAGCAGCCAGGGGCCCTTAGCGGGAAACTACGAGCAGTACTTC. Translating gives CASSQGPLAGNYEQYF.

This clonotype was seen a handful of times. The chain combines TRBV7-8 with TRBJ2-4; 7 bases map to TRBD1. Germline loops: CDR1 SGHVS, CDR2 FQNEAQ. This CDR3 has 15 amino acids. After removal of 5 bases from V and 1 base from J, the junction contained 5 bases not matched to a gene. CDR3 coding DNA: TGTGCCAGCAGCATAGACAGGGTGGCCAAAAACATTCAGTACTTC. Translated: CASSIDRVAKNIQYF. The variable domain in full, completed from reference TRBV7-8 and TRBJ2-4, reads GAGVSQSPRYKVAKRGQDVALRCDPISGHVSLFWYQQALGQGPEFLTYFQNEAQLDKSGLPSDRFFAERPEGSVSTLKIQRTQQEDSAVYLCASSIDRVAKNIQYFGAGTRLSVL.

The chain uses TRBV20-1 and TRBJ2-7, with D perhaps given as TRBD1 or TRBD2 (7 bases each). This CDR3 has 15 residues. Germline V gene sequence: CDR1 DFQATT, CDR2 SNEGSKA (reference sequence). The V end lost 0 bases, the J end lost 4 bases, and 16 bases lay between the germline ends. The CDR3 is CSARDLTQGGYEQYF. The CDR3 DNA sequence: TGCAGTGCTAGAGATCTAACCCAGGGGGGGTACGAGCAGTACTTC.

Only one count was recorded for this clonotype. This sequence joins TRBV7-2 and TRBJ2-1; TRBD1 agrees at 7 bases. CDR1 and CDR2 (germline): SGHTA, FQGNSA. V gave up 5 bases and J gave up 5 bases; unmatched junction bases: 15. CDR3 length: 17 residues. CDR3 in amino acids: CASSHSGRDRADNEQFF. CDR3 in DNA: TGTGCCAGCAGCCACTCTGGGAGAGACAGGGCGGACAATGAGCAGTTCTTC. The full variable domain, its missing parts supplied by reference TRBV7-2 and TRBJ2-1, is GAGVSQSPSNKVTEKGKDVELRCDPISGHTALYWYRQSLGQGLEFLIYFQGNSAPDKSGLPSDRFSAERTGGSVSTLTIQRTQQEDSAVYLCASSHSGRDRADNEQFFGPGTRLTVL.

The J gene is TRBJ2-1, the V gene TRBV27; D is ambiguous. The CDR3 length is 12 residues. V shed 8 bases and J shed 8 bases, with 13 bases lying between them. The germline CDR1 and CDR2 sequences are MNHEY and SMNVEV (reference sequence). The CDR3 spells CASGYRGDEQFF. The CDR3 DNA sequence: TGTGCCAGCGGATATCGTGGCGATGAGCAGTTCTTC.

CDR3 region: CASGLVAGELFF. In nucleotides, the CDR3 is TGTGCCAGCGGACTAGTTGCCGGGGAGCTGTTTTTT. The chain combines TRBV12-3 or TRBV12-4 with TRBJ2-2; 7 bases align to TRBD2. The V segment lost 8 bases and the J segment 6 bases; nucleotides outside the gene matches: 3. This CDR3 contains 12 residues.

This chain links TRBV5-6 with TRBJ2-1; D might be TRBD1 (5 bases). Trimming removed 4 bases from V and 14 bases from J, with 22 bases in between. Germline V gives CDR1 SGHDT, CDR2 YYEEEE. CDR3 size: 14 residues. CDR3: CASSRGGRSQAEFF. Here the CDR3 DNA reads TGTGCCAGCAGCAGGGGTGGTAGGAGTCAGGCTGAGTTCTTC.

There are a few counts of this clonotype. This chain uses TRBV12-3 or TRBV12-4 with TRBJ1-5; D possibly corresponds to TRBD1 (5 bases). The CDR3 runs to 14 residues. Between the trimmed V and J ends, which lost 6 bases and 9 bases, there was a span of 18 bases. The CDR3 spells CASSLAGTQWPQHF. The CDR3 DNA follows: TGTGCCAGCAGCCTGGCAGGGACTCAATGGCCCCAGCATTTT.